The 7 T cell receptor beta chains in this list originate from one sample, sequenced in a study of human T cells and chemical hapten exposure. The time point is: pre-sensitization, week 0. Regarding treatment: therapeutic diphenylcyclopropenone sensitization with weekly scalp DPC. Unfractionated whole blood was the source of the extracted total RNA. TCRdb itself ran the RACE reads through MiXCR, one entry per CDR3 protein. The sample has approximately 32,000 distinct CDR3 sequences; roughly an eighth are singletons. This material consisted of whole blood, taken in connection with sensitization to the hapten diphenylcyclopropenone (DPC). The receptor source for this set is a woman in her forties with alopecia areata. Some clones in this sample may be carry-over from other donors' samples.

Many counts were recorded for this clonotype. This chain connects TRBV18 to TRBJ2-7, with D tentatively TRBD1 (5 bases). CDR1 KGHSH and CDR2 LQKENI come from the germline V gene. V was clipped by 2 bases and J by 0 bases, with 11 bases between them. CDR3 length: 15 amino acids. CDR3 amino acids: CASSPGAALSYEQYF. The CDR3 DNA is TGTGCCAGCTCACCAGGGGCAGCTCTCTCCTACGAGCAGTACTTC.

In this sample, this clonotype turned up a few times. The chain links TRBV9 to TRBJ2-3, with no clear D. The germline V and J ends were trimmed by 3 bases and 2 bases, with 4 bases remaining between them. Germline CDR1 SGDLS, CDR2 YYNGEE. CDR3 length: 12 amino acids. CDR3 sequence reads: CASSAFTDTQYF. The CDR3 coding sequence is TGTGCCAGCAGCGCGTTCACAGATACGCAGTATTTT. The full variable domain, its missing parts supplied by reference TRBV9 and TRBJ2-3, is DSGVTQTPKHLITATGQRVTLRCSPRSGDLSVYWYQQSLDQGLQFLIQYYNGEERAKGNILERFSAQQFPDLHSELNLSSLELGDSALYFCASSAFTDTQYFGPGTRLTVL.

The rearrangement links TRBV12-3 or TRBV12-4 to TRBJ2-1; unclear D gene. The CDR3 extends over 16 amino acids. Trimming removed 3 bases from V and 6 bases from J, with 18 bases in between. CDR3 DNA sequence: TGTGCCAGCAGTTTGGTCTTGAATCCTATCGGCAATGAGCAGTTCTTC. Translating gives CASSLVLNPIGNEQFF.

This clonotype appeared a few times. Here the CDR3 DNA reads TGTGCCAGCAGCGCCCCGCCGCCAGGGGAGGTCACCGGGGAGCTGTTTTTT. Residues: CASSAPPPGEVTGELFF. This chain connects TRBV7-9 to TRBJ2-2; D possibly uses TRBD1 or TRBD2 (6 bases each). Germline assignment: CDR1 SEHNR and CDR2 FQNEAQ (reference sequence). This CDR3 spans 17 amino acids. Trimming shortened V by 5 bases and J by 4 bases, and 20 bases separated the two germline ends.

V gene TRBV12-3 or TRBV12-4 combines with J gene TRBJ2-2; 7 bases match TRBD1. J was trimmed by 8 bases and V by 3 bases; bases with no gene match: 0. The CDR3 is made up of 12 amino acids. The CDR3 here is CASSLTGGELFF. The CDR3 nucleotides read TGTGCCAGCAGTTTGACAGGGGGGGAGCTGTTTTTT.

This clonotype came up many times. This sequence joins TRBV25-1 and TRBJ1-1, with D perhaps matching TRBD1 (6 bases). Germline values: CDR1 MGHDK, CDR2 SYGVNS. The CDR3 runs to 15 residues. Trimming removed 2 bases at V and 1 base at J, with 11 bases between. The CDR3 loop reads CASSEAGAGNTEAFF. The CDR3 nucleotides read TGTGCCAGCAGTGAAGCAGGGGCGGGGAACACTGAAGCTTTCTTT.

The table lists this clonotype with many counts. The chain joins TRBV5-6 to TRBJ2-4, with a possible D match to TRBD1 (5 bases). CDR3 length equals 14 residues. Between the trimmed V and J ends, which lost 0 bases and 4 bases, there was a span of 8 bases. Germline V gene lookup returns CDR1 SGHDT and CDR2 YYEEEE. CDR3 coding DNA: TGTGCCAGCAGCTTGGGTCAGGGAAAAAACATTCAGTACTTC. Its translation: CASSLGQGKNIQYF.